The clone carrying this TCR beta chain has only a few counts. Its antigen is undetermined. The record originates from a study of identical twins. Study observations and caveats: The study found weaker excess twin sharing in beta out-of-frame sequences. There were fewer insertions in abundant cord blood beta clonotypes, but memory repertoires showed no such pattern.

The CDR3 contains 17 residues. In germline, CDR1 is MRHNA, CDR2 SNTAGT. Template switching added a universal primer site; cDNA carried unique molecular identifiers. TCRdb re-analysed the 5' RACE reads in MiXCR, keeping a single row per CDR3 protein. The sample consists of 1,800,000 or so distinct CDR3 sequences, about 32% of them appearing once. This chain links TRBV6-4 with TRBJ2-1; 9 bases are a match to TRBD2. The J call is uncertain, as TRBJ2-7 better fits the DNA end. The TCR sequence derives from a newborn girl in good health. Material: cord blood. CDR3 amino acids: CASRVHLAGNSYNEQYF. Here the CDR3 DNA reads TGTGCCAGCAGAGTACATCTAGCGGGAAACTCCTACAATGAGCAGTACTTC.